A selection of T cell receptor beta chains follows, all from one sample in a study of blood T cell repertoires in COVID-19. The table came from immunoSEQ multiplex PCR; TCRdb's copy has only in-frame clones and leaves some out. The table records approximately 340,000 clones, more than 70% of them present only once. The source material was peripheral blood. The origin of the receptors is a man aged 25-40 years with active or convalescent COVID-19. CDR3s include the opening cysteine and the closing phenylalanine or tryptophan. A D gene is named only where the DNA matches it firmly. For some rows the clone size is stated as once, few or many, or as a class when expanded; others skip it.

15	TRBV27	TRBJ2-7	TRBD2	NA	TGTGCCAGCAGTTTGTACGGGACTAGCGGGAGAGAGCAGTACTTC	CASSLYGTSGREQYF
13	TRBV19	TRBJ2-3	TRBD2	NA	TGTGCCAGTAGGAGCGGGGGGGAGGATACGCAGTATTTT	CASRSGGEDTQYF
15	TRBV5-6	TRBJ1-5	TRBD1	NA	TGTGCCAGCAGCATCTTTGGACAGGGGCATCAGCCCCAGCATTTT	CASSIFGQGHQPQHF
14	TRBV9	TRBJ2-1	NA	once	TGTGCCAGCAGCGTATCGGGACTGGACAATGAGCAGTTCTTC	CASSVSGLDNEQFF
15	TRBV7-2	TRBJ1-6	NA	NA	TGTGCCAGCAGCTTAGGGGGCAGGGGTAATTCACCCCTCCACTTT	CASSLGGRGNSPLHF
16	TRBV4-1	TRBJ2-2	NA	NA	TGCGCCAGCAGCCAAGGGTGGCGGGGGAACACCGGGGAGCTGTTTTTT	CASSQGWRGNTGELFF
16	TRBV5-4	TRBJ2-2	NA	NA	TGTGCCAGCAGCTGGGGGCGGAAACAGGATACCGGGGAGCTGTTTTTT	CASSWGRKQDTGELFF
14	TRBV6-5	TRBJ1-1	TRBD1	once	TGTGCCAGCAGCGACTACGAGGGGGCCTGGTCGGCTTTCTTT	CASSDYEGAWSAFF
17	TRBV7-3	TRBJ2-1	NA	NA	NA	CASSFGPGLAPYNEQFF
16	TRBV9	TRBJ2-3	TRBD2	NA	TGTGCCAGCAGCGTAGGGGCGGGAGGGAGCACAGATACGCAGTATTTT	CASSVGAGGSTDTQYF
13	TRBV27	TRBJ2-2	NA	NA	TGTGCCAGCGTTCAGGGAAACACCGGGGAGCTGTTTTTT	CASVQGNTGELFF
13	TRBV29-1	TRBJ1-2	NA	NA	TGCAGCGACCTCGACAGCGGGGTCGAAGGCTACACCTTC	CSDLDSGVEGYTF
14	TRBV2	TRBJ1-2	NA	NA	TGTGCCAGCAGTGAAGACAGCTCCAACTATGGCTACACCTTC	CASSEDSSNYGYTF
14	TRBV7-2	TRBJ1-2	NA	NA	TGTGCCAGCAGCCCCACGGGGGGTGGCTATGGCTACACCTTC	CASSPTGGGYGYTF
11	TRBV25-1	TRBJ2-1	NA	NA	TGTGCCAGCAGTGGGGGGCGTGAGCAGTTCTTC	CASSGGREQFF
16	TRBV7-9	TRBJ2-7	TRBD1	NA	TGTGCCAGCAGCAGTCCGGTCTCGACAGGGGGCTACGAGCAGTACTTC	CASSSPVSTGGYEQYF
20	TRBV12-5	TRBJ1-5	NA	NA	TGTGCTAGTGAAGAGATTCGCGGACAGACCCGCGGGTATGGGAATCAGCCCCAGCATTTT	CASEEIRGQTRGYGNQPQHF
13	TRBV19	TRBJ2-1	NA	NA	TGTGCCAGTAGTCTCAGCTCCTACAATGAGCAGTTCTTC	CASSLSSYNEQFF
14	TRBV24-1	TRBJ2-7	TRBD1	NA	TGTGCCACCAGGTCCGGGACAGGGAAAGACGAGCAGTACTTC	CATRSGTGKDEQYF
17	TRBV25-1	TRBJ1-6	NA	NA	TGTGCCAGCAGTGATCACTGGGGGGACCTCTATAATTCACCCCTCCACTTT	CASSDHWGDLYNSPLHF
13	TRBV12-3/TRBV12-4	TRBJ2-7	NA	once	TGTGCCAGCAGTTTAGGCGGCGTACCCGAGCAGTACTTC	CASSLGGVPEQYF
17	TRBV28	TRBJ1-2	NA	NA	TGTGCCAGCAGTCCCCCAGGGGCAGGGAGATGGGATGATGGCTACACCTTC	CASSPPGAGRWDDGYTF
15	TRBV2	TRBJ1-2	NA	NA	TGTGCCAGCAGATTGACACCCCGCCCTTACTATGGCTACACCTTC	CASRLTPRPYYGYTF
16	TRBV10-3	TRBJ2-1	NA	NA	TGTGCCATCAGTGCCTTTCCTTGGCCCTCCTACAATGAGCAGTTCTTC	CAISAFPWPSYNEQFF
15	TRBV27	TRBJ2-1	TRBD2	NA	TGTGCCAGCATTCCACTAGCGGGAGGGTACAATGAGCAGTTCTTC	CASIPLAGGYNEQFF
17	TRBV9	TRBJ2-1	TRBD2	few	TGTGCCAGCAGCGTAGCCCCCAGTAGAGGGAGGGCCCATGAGCAGTTCTTC	CASSVAPSRGRAHEQFF
12	TRBV5-4	TRBJ1-1	NA	NA	TGTGCCAGCAGGGGGCTCAACACTGAAGCTTTCTTT	CASRGLNTEAFF
14	TRBV3-1/TRBV3-2	TRBJ2-7	TRBD2	NA	TGTGCCAGCAGCCAAGGCGGGGGGCCGGGCGAGCAGTACTTC	CASSQGGGPGEQYF
12	TRBV20-1	TRBJ2-7	TRBD1	NA	TGCAGTGCTAGTGACAGGGACTACGAGCAGTACTTC	CSASDRDYEQYF
13	TRBV3-1/TRBV3-2	TRBJ1-1	NA	NA	TGTGCCAGCAGTCCCCAGAGGCTTGCTGAAGCTTTCTTT	CASSPQRLAEAFF
18	TRBV11-2	TRBJ1-6	TRBD1	NA	TGTGCCAGCAGCCCCCAACAGGGGTTAAGCTCCTATAATTCACCCCTCCACTTT	CASSPQQGLSSYNSPLHF
15	TRBV23-1	TRBJ2-7	TRBD1	NA	TGCGCCAGCAGACCGGACAGGGCGAACCCCTACGAGCAGTACTTC	CASRPDRANPYEQYF
14	TRBV28	TRBJ1-3	NA	NA	TGTGCCAGCAGTTTTAAAAACTCTGGAAACACCATATATTTT	CASSFKNSGNTIYF
14	TRBV3-1/TRBV3-2	TRBJ1-1	NA	NA	TGTGCCAGCAGCCCGGGACTTCTGAACACTGAAGCTTTCTTT	CASSPGLLNTEAFF
16	TRBV7-3	TRBJ2-2	TRBD1	NA	TGTGCCAGCAGCTCCGGGACAGACGCGAACACCGGGGAGCTGTTTTTT	CASSSGTDANTGELFF
17	TRBV4-3	TRBJ2-2	TRBD2	NA	TGCGCCAGCAGCCAAGATTTGGTAGCGGGAGCCACCGGGGAGCTGTTTTTT	CASSQDLVAGATGELFF
18	TRBV4-3	TRBJ2-1	TRBD2	NA	TGCGCCAGCAGCCATTTGCCGAACCTACTAGCGAGGAGGAATGAGCAGTTCTTC	CASSHLPNLLARRNEQFF
14	TRBV9	TRBJ2-3	NA	NA	TGTGCCAGCAGCGTTGGACTGGCCTCAGATACGCAGTATTTT	CASSVGLASDTQYF
15	TRBV19	TRBJ1-5	NA	NA	TGTGCCAGTAGTATTTGGGGAGGGAGCAATCAGCCCCAGCATTTT	CASSIWGGSNQPQHF
14	TRBV6-5	TRBJ1-5	NA	NA	TGTGCCAGCAGTTACGGGAGGGAAGTTCAGCCCCAGCATTTT	CASSYGREVQPQHF
13	TRBV7-8	TRBJ2-1	TRBD2	NA	TGTGCCAGCAGCTCCGGGACTAGTAATGAGCAGTTCTTC	CASSSGTSNEQFF
13	TRBV24-1	TRBJ2-7	TRBD2	NA	TGTGCCACCGGGCCGGGGGGTCCCTCCGAGCAGTACTTC	CATGPGGPSEQYF